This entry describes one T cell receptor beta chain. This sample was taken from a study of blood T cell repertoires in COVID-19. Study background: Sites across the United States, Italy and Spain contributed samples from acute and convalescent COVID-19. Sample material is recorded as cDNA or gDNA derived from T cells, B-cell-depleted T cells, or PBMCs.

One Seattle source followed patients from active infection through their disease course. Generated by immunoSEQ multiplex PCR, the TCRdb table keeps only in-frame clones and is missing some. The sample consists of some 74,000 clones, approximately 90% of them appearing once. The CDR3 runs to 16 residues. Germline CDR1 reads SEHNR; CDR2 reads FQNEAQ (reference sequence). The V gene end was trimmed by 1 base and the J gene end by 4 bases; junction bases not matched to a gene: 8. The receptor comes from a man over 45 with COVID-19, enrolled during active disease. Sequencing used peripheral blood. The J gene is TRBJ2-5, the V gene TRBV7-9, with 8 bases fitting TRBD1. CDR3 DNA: TGTGCCAGCAGCTTAGAACCGGGACAGGTAGGAGAGACCCAGTACTTC. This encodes CASSLEPGQVGETQYF.